A selection of T cell receptor beta chains follows, all from one sample in a study of PD-1 blockade in classical Hodgkin lymphoma. Assay: immunoSEQ multiplex PCR; the TCRdb copy retains only in-frame clones and omits some. The sample lists 45,000 to 55,000 clones, around 85% occurring once. The source was peripheral blood mononuclear cells (PBMCs), collected at baseline. The receptors originated from a human donor with classical Hodgkin lymphoma. CDR3s leave out the opening cysteine and the closing phenylalanine or tryptophan.

TRBJ2-1,13,TRBV18,ASSLSGTSHNEQF
TRBJ2-6,13,TRBV6-5,ASSYSGSRANVLT
TRBJ1-5,16,TRBV15,ATSRETPLLRDYQPQH
TRBJ2-3,13,TRBV19,ASSVQGLSTDTQY
TRBJ1-5,14,TRBV4-1,ASSQSTGRWDQPQH
TRBJ2-6,13,TRBV28,ASKTQGSGANVLT
TRBJ1-1,12,TRBV7-9,ASSWGQGNTEAF
TRBJ2-3,10,TRBV7-2,ASSFLADTQY
TRBJ1-4,13,TRBV5-1,ASSLFAGTREKLF
TRBJ1-2,15,TRBV7-9,ASSLGAGTPFNYGYT
TRBJ2-1,15,TRBV11-3,ASSKHRTSGRDNEQF
TRBJ1-4,14,TRBV6-5,ASSYSGTGLNEKLF
TRBJ1-2,11,TRBV30,AWSAGTAYGYT
TRBJ2-3,15,TRBV5-6,ASSVRTSNQFTDTQY
TRBJ1-6,12,TRBV9,ASTEGRGSSPLH
TRBJ2-3,12,TRBV5-1,ASKGQAGADTQY
TRBJ2-7,13,TRBV19,ASNQPGLAFDEQY
TRBJ1-4,12,TRBV27,ASSPKSANEKLF
TRBJ1-2,13,TRBV4-3,ASSQDRQNSYGYT
TRBJ1-5,11,TRBV30,AWSVQRNQPQH
TRBJ1-4,14,TRBV10-2,ASSESSLQINEKLF
TRBJ1-4,9,TRBV7-9,ASSFSDKLF
TRBJ2-2,15,TRBV28,ASSPGTSGGRTGELF